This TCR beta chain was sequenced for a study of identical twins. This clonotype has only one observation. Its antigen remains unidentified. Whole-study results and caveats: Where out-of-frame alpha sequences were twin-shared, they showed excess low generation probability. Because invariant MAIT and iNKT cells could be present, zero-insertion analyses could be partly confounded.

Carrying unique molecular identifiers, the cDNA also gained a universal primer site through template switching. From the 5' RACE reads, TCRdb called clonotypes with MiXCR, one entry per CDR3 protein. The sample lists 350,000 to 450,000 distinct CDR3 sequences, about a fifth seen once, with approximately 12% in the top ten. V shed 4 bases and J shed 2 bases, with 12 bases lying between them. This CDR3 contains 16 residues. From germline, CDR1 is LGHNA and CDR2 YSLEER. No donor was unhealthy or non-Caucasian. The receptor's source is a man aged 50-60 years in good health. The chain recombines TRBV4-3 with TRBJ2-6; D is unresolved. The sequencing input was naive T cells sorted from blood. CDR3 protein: CASSPLGFPGANVLTF. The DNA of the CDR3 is TGCGCCAGCAGCCCCCTTGGGTTTCCTGGGGCCAACGTCCTGACTTTC.